This T cell receptor (beta chain) was observed in a study of T cells after posttransplantation cyclophosphamide. General study points: Donor CD8+ memory clones often dominated recipient blood repertoires at later times. Recipient CMV seropositivity and CMV reactivation strongly tracked TRB clonality.

Note on this clone: What it recognizes is unknown.

Cells defined as naive were viable CD3+CD4+ or CD3+CD8+ and CCR7+CD45RA+CD45RO-CD95-CD27+CD28+. Peripheral blood was collected from the related graft donor on the marrow donation day. The protocol was immunoSEQ multiplex PCR, while the TCRdb copy is restricted to in-frame clones and leaves out a portion. Of some 20,000 clones detected, 95% to 98% appear once; the ten largest clones hold approximately 0.16%. V lost 7 bases, J lost 8 bases, and 18 bases lay in between. The CDR3 is 14 amino acids. CDR1 is MDHEN and CDR2 is SYDVKM in the germline V gene. The chain employs TRBV28 and TRBJ2-1; no firm D call. Sequenced input: naive CD4+ T cells sorted from PBMCs. This receptor was identified in a middle-aged man in good health, CMV-negative, and a related stem cell transplant donor. As DNA, the CDR3 is TGTGCCAGCACAACTGTATATCCTACGGATGAGCAGTTCTTC. Amino acids: CASTTVYPTDEQFF.